The 2 T cell receptor beta chains presented below share a single source sample, sequenced in a study of graft-versus-host responses after intestinal transplantation. Data came from immunoSEQ multiplex PCR; TCRdb stores just in-frame clones and leaves some out. The table includes around 130,000 clones, more than 80% detected once. Their antigens remain unidentified. The sample in question was unstimulated CD4+ T cells sorted from spleen or lymph node cells, obtained before intestinal transplant. Receptor source: a human donor who received an intestinal transplant.

V usage is TRBV6-1 and J usage is TRBJ2-7; TRBD1 agrees at 7 bases. The V segment lost 6 bases and the J segment 5 bases; nucleotides outside the gene matches: 10. From germline, CDR1 is MNHNS and CDR2 SASEGT. The CDR3 is made up of 14 amino acids. The CDR3 region is CASSEGAGQDEQYF. The CDR3 DNA reads TGTGCCAGCAGCGAGGGGGCAGGGCAGGACGAGCAGTACTTC.

J is TRBJ1-2 and V is TRBV5-1; maybe TRBD1 (5 bases). The CDR3 spans 12 residues. V was shortened by 0 bases and J by 8 bases, with 8 bases between the two germline ends. Germline V CDR1 and CDR2: SGHRS, YFSETQ. Here the CDR3 reads CASSLAGFGYTF. The CDR3 nucleotides are TGCGCCAGCAGCTTGGCAGGGTTCGGCTACACCTTC.